Listed below are T cell receptor beta chains from one sample, sequenced in a study of shared clonotypes between healthy human individuals. This table comes from immunoSEQ multiplex PCR, and its TCRdb copy is limited to in-frame clones, with some not included. The sample has some 2.1 million clones; about 95% are singletons. The specimen sequenced was naive CD8+ T cells sorted from blood. These receptors all stem from a man aged 18 to 35 in good health. CDR3s leave out the opening cysteine and the closing phenylalanine or tryptophan. Each record gives: J gene, clone size, V gene, CDR3 protein. The listing skips clone size in some rows; elsewhere it reads once, few, many or a size class.

j_gene: TRBJ2-5
abundance: -
v_gene: TRBV5-1
CDR3aa: ASSAGLLQETQY

j_gene: TRBJ1-2
abundance: -
v_gene: TRBV9
CDR3aa: ASSVGETNYGYT

j_gene: TRBJ1-1
abundance: -
v_gene: TRBV25-1
CDR3aa: ASSGGTGDTEAF

j_gene: TRBJ2-5
abundance: -
v_gene: TRBV30
CDR3aa: AWSVKAALEETQY

j_gene: TRBJ2-7
abundance: -
v_gene: TRBV27
CDR3aa: ASSPSLGILTYEQY

j_gene: TRBJ2-7
abundance: -
v_gene: TRBV5-1
CDR3aa: ASSLGTVYEQY

j_gene: TRBJ2-7
abundance: once
v_gene: TRBV4-1
CDR3aa: ASSQLLPGESAYEQY

j_gene: TRBJ2-3
abundance: -
v_gene: TRBV28
CDR3aa: ASKSTATTDTQY

j_gene: TRBJ2-7
abundance: once
v_gene: TRBV27
CDR3aa: ASSLVLGREQY

j_gene: TRBJ2-1
abundance: -
v_gene: TRBV9
CDR3aa: ASSPLAGGAYNEQF

j_gene: TRBJ2-3
abundance: once
v_gene: TRBV6-5
CDR3aa: ASSYETAPGTDTQY

j_gene: TRBJ1-5
abundance: -
v_gene: TRBV6-4
CDR3aa: AGSKKSGRVGNQPQH